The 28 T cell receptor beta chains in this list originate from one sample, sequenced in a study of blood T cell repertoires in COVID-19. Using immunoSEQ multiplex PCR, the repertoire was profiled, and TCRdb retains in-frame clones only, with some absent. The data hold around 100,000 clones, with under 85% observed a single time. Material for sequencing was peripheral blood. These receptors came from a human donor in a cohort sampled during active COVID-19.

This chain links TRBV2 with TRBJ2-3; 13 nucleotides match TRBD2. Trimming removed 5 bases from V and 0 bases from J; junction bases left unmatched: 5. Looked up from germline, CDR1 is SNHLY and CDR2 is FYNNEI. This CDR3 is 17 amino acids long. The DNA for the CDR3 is TGTGCCAGCAGTTTGGGACTAGCGGGACCTAGCACAGATACGCAGTATTTT. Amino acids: CASSLGLAGPSTDTQYF.

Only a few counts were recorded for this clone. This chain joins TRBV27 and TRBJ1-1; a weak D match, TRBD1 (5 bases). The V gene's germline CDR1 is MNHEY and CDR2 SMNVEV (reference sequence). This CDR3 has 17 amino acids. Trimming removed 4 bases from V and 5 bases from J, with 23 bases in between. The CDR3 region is CASSYLLNGGSQTEAFF. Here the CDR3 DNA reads TGTGCCAGCAGTTACTTACTCAACGGGGGGAGCCAGACTGAAGCTTTCTTT.

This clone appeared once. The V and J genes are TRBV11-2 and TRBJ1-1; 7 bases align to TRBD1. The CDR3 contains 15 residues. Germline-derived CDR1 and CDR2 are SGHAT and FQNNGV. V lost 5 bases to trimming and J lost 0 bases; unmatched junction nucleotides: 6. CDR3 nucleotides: TGTGCCAGCAGCCCCCGACAGGGCCTGAACACTGAAGCTTTCTTT. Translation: CASSPRQGLNTEAFF.

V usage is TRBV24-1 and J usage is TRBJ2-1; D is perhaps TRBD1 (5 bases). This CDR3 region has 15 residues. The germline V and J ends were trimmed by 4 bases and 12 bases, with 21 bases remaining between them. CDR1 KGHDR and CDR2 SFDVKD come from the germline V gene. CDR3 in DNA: TGTGCCACCAGTGACCAGGGTGAGGCAGGGTGGGCGCAGTTCTTC. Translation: CATSDQGEAGWAQFF.

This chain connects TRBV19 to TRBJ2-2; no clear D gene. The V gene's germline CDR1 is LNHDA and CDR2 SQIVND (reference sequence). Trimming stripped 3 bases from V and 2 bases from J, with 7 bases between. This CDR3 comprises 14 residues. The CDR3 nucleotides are TGTGCCAGTAGTATTGGCGGAAACACCGGGGAGCTGTTTTTT. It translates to CASSIGGNTGELFF.

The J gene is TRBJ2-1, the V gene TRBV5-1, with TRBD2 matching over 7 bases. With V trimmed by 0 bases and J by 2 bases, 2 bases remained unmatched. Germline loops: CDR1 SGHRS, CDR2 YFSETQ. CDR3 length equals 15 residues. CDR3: CASSLGEGAYNEQFF. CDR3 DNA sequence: TGCGCCAGCAGCTTGGGGGAGGGAGCCTACAATGAGCAGTTCTTC.

Here the CDR3 reads CASSLRRETQYF. The CDR3 DNA sequence: TGTGCCAGCAGTTTACGGAGAGAGACCCAGTACTTC. This sequence joins TRBV12-3 or TRBV12-4 and TRBJ2-5; unclear D gene. The V gene lost 2 bases and the J gene lost 4 bases, with 5 bases spanning the gap. This CDR3 has 12 amino acids.

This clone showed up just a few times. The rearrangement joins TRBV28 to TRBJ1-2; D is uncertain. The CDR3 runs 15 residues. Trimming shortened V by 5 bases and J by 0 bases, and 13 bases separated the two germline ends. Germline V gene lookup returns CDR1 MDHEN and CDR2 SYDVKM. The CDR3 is CASSRPGTPNYGYTF. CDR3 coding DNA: TGTGCCAGCAGTCGACCAGGAACTCCTAACTATGGCTACACCTTC.

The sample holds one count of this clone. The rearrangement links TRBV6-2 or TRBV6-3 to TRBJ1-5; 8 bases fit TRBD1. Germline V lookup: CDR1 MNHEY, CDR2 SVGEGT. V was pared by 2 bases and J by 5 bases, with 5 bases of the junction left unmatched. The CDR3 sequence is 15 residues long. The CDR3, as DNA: TGTGCCAGCAGTTACGGGGGACAGGCACATCAGCCCCAGCATTTT. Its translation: CASSYGGQAHQPQHF.

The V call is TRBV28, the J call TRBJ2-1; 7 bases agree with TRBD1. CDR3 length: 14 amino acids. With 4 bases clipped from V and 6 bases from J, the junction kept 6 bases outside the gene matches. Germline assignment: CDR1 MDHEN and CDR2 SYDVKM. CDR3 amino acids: CASSSGQKPNEQFF. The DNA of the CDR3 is TGTGCCAGCAGTTCGGGACAGAAGCCCAATGAGCAGTTCTTC. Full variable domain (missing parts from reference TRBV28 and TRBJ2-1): DVKVTQSSRYLVKRTGEKVFLECVQDMDHENMFWYRQDPGLGLRLIYFSYDVKMKEKGDIPEGYSVSREKKERFSLILESASTNQTSMYLCASSSGQKPNEQFFGPGTRLTVL.

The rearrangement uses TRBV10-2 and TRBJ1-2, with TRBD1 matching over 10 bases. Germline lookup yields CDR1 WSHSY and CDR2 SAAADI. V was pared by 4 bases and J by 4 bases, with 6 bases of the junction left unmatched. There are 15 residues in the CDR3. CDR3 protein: CASSGIRTGGYGYTF. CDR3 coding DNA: TGCGCCAGCAGTGGAATCCGGACAGGGGGCTATGGCTACACCTTC.

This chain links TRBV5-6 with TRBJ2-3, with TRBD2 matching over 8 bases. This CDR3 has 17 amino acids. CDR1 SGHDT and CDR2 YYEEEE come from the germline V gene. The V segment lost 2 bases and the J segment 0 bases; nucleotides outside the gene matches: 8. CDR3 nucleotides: TGTGCCAGCAGCTTAGCCGGCGGGGGGTGGAGCACAGATACGCAGTATTTT. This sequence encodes CASSLAGGGWSTDTQYF.

As DNA, the CDR3 is TGTGCCATCAGTGAGATGCCCGGGACTAGCGGGATCAGGGTTGAGCAGTTCTTC. Translated: CAISEMPGTSGIRVEQFF. The chain is built from TRBV10-3 and TRBJ2-1, with TRBD2 matching 13 bases. Germline CDR1 ENHRY, CDR2 SYGVKD. The CDR3 consists of 18 residues. V shed 2 bases and J 9 bases; nucleotides not matched to a gene: 13.

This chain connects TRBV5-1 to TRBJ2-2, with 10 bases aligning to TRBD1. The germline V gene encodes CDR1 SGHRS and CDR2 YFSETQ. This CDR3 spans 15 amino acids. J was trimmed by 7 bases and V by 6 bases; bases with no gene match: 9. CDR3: CASTLGQGVGGELFF. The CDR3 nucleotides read TGCGCCAGCACCTTAGGACAGGGGGTCGGCGGGGAGCTGTTTTTT.

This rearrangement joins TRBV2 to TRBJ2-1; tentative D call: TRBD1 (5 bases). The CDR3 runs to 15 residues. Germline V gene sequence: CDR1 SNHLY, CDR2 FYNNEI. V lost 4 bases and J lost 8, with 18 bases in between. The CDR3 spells CASSVGVRGGDEQFF. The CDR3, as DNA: TGTGCCAGCAGTGTAGGAGTAAGGGGCGGCGATGAGCAGTTCTTC.

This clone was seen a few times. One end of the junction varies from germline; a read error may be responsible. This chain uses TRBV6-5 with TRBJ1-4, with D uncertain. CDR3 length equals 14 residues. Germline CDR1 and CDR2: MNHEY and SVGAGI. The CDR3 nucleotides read TGTGCCAGCAATTACGGCGGAGCTAATGAAAAACTGTTTTTT. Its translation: CASNYGGANEKLFF.

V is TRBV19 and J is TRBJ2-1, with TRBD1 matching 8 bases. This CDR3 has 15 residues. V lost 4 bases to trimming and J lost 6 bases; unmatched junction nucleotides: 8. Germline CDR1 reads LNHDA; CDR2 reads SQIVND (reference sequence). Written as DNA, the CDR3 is TGTGCCAGTAGTACCCCAGGGGGCATCAGCAATGAGCAGTTCTTC. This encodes CASSTPGGISNEQFF.

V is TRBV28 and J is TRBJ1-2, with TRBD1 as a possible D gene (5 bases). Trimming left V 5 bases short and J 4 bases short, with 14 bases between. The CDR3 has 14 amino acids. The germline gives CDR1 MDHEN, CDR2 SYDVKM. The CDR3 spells CASSKRTQGYGYTF. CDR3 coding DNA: TGTGCCAGCAGTAAACGGACACAAGGCTATGGCTACACCTTC.

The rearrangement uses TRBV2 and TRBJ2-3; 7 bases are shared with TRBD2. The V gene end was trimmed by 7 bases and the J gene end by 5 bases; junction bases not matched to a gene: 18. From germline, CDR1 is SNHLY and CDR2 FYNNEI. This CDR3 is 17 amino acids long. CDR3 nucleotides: TGTGCCAGCACCCATTATTGGGGCGGGAGTACAATAGATACGCAGTATTTT. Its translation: CASTHYWGGSTIDTQYF. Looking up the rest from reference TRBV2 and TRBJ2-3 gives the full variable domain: EPEVTQTPSHQVTQMGQEVILRCVPISNHLYFYWYRQILGQKVEFLVSFYNNEISEKSEIFDDQFSVERPDGSNFTLKIRSTKLEDSAMYFCASTHYWGGSTIDTQYFGPGTRLTVL.

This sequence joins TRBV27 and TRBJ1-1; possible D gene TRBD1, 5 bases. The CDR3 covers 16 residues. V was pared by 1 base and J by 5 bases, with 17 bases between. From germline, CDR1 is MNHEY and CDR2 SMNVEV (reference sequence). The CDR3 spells CASSLFFRAESTEAFF. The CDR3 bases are TGTGCCAGCAGTTTATTTTTCAGGGCGGAGAGTACTGAAGCTTTCTTT.

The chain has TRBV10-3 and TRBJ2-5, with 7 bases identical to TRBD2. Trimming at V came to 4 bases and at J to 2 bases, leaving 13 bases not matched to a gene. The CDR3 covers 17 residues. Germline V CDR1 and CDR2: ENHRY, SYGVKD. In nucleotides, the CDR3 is TGTGCCATCAGTGGCCAGGACCCAGCGGGGCGGCAAGAGACCCAGTACTTC. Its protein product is CAISGQDPAGRQETQYF.

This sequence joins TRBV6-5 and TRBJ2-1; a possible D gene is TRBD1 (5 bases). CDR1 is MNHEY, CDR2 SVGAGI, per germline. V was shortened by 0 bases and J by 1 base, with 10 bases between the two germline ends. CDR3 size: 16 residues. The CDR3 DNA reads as TGTGCCAGCAGTTACTCGAGGCAGGGTTCCTACAATGAGCAGTTCTTC. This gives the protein CASSYSRQGSYNEQFF.

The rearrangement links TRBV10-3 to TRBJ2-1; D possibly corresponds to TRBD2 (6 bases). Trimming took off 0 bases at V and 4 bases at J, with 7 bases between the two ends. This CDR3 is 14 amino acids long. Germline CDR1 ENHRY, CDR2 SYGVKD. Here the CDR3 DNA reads TGTGCCATCAGTGAGTCGGCGGGATACAATGAGCAGTTCTTC. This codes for CAISESAGYNEQFF.

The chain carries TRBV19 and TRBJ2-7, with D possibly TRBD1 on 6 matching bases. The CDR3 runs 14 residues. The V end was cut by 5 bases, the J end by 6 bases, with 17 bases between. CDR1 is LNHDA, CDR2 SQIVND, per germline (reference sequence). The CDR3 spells CASSETGIMGEQYF. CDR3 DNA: TGTGCCAGTAGTGAAACAGGGATAATGGGCGAGCAGTACTTC.

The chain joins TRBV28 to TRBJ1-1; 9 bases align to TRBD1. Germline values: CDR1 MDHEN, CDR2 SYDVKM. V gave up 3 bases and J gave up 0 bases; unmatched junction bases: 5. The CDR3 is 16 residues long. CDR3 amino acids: CASSLRTGGLNTEAFF. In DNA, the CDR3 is TGTGCCAGCAGTTTGCGTACAGGGGGCTTGAACACTGAAGCTTTCTTT.

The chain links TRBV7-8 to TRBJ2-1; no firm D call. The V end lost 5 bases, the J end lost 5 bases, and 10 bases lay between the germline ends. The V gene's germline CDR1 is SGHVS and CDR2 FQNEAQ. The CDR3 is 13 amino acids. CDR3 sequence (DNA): TGTGCCAGCAGCCCGTATCTAAACAATGAGCAGTTCTTC. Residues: CASSPYLNNEQFF.

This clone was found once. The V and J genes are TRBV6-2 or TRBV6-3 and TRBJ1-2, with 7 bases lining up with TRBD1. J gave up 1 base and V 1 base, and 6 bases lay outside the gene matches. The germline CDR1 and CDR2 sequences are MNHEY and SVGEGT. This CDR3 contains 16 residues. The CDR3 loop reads CASSYFGTEFNYGYTF. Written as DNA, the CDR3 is TGTGCCAGCAGTTACTTCGGGACAGAGTTTAACTATGGCTACACCTTC.

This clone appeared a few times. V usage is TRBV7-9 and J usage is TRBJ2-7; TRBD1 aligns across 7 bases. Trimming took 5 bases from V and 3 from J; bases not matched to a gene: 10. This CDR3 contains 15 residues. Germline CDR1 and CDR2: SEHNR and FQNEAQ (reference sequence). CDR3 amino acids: CASSQGQAQIYEQYF. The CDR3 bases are TGTGCCAGCAGCCAAGGACAGGCCCAGATCTACGAGCAGTACTTC. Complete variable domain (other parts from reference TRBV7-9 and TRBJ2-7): DTGVSQNPRHKITKRGQNVTFRCDPISEHNRLYWYRQTLGQGPEFLTYFQNEAQLEKSRLLSDRFSAERPKGSFSTLEIQRTEQGDSAMYLCASSQGQAQIYEQYFGPGTRLTVT.